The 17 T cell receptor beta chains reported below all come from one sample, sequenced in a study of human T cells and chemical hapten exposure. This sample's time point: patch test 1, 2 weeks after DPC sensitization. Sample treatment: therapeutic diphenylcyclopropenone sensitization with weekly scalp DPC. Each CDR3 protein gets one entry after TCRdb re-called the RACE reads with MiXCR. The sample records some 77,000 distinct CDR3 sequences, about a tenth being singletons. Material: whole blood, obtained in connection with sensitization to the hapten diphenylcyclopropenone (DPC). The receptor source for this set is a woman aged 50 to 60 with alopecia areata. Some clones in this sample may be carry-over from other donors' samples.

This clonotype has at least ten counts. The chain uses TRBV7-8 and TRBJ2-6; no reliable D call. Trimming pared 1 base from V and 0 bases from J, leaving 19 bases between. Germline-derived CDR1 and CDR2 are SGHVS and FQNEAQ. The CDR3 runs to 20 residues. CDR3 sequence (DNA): TGTGCCAGCAGCTTAGGCGTTGCTCGAAGAGCCCTCTCTGGGGCCAACGTCCTGACTTTC. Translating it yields CASSLGVARRALSGANVLTF.

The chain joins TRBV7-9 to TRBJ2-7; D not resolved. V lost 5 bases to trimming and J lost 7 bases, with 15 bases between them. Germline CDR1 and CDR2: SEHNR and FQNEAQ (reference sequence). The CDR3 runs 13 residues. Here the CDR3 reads CASSISPVGEQYF. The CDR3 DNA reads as TGTGCCAGCAGCATCAGCCCGGTAGGGGAGCAGTACTTC.

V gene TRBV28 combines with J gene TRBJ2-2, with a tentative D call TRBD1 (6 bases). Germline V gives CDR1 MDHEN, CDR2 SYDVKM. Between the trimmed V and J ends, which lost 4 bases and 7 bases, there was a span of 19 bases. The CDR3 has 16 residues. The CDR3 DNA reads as TGTGCCAGCAGTTCTCCCGGAACAGGGCAGGACGGGGAGCTGTTTTTT. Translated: CASSSPGTGQDGELFF.

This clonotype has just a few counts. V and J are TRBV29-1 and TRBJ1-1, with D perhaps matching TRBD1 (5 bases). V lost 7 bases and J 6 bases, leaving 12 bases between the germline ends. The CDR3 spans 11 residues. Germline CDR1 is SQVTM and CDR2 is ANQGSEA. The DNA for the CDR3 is TGCAGCGGACAGTTCTGGGCTGAAGCTTTCTTT. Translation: CSGQFWAEAFF.

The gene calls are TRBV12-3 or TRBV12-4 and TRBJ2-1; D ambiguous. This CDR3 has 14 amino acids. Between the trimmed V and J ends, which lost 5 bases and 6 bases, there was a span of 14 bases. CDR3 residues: CASSPRRSSNEQFF. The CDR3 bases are TGTGCCAGCAGTCCCAGGCGATCAAGCAATGAGCAGTTCTTC.

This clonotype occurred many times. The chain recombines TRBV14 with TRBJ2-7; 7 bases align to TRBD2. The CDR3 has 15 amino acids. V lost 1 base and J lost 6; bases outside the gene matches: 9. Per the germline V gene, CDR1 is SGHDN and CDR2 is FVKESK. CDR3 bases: TGTGCCAGCAGCCAAGGATTGCGCGGGAGTCGCGAGCAGTACTTC. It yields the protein CASSQGLRGSREQYF.

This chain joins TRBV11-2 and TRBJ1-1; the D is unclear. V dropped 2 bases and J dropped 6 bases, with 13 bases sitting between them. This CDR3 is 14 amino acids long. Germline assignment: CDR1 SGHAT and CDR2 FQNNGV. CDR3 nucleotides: TGTGCCAGCAGCTTAAACCCTTGGGGTCCTGAAGCTTTCTTT. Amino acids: CASSLNPWGPEAFF.

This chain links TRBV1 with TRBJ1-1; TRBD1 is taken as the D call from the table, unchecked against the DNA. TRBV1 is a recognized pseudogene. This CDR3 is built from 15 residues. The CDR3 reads CTSSQLNGGNTEAFF. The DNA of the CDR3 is TGCACCAGCAGCCAACTTAACGGGGGGAACACTGAAGCTTTCTTT.

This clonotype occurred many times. CDR3 amino acids: CASSPGQGVQPQHF. The CDR3 bases are TGTGCCAGCAGCCCGGGACAGGGGGTTCAGCCCCAGCATTTT. This chain connects TRBV28 to TRBJ1-5; TRBD1 matches 11 bases. The CDR3 contains 14 residues. The junction had 4 bases not matched to a gene; V was cut back by 6 bases and J by 6 bases. CDR1 and CDR2 (germline): MDHEN, SYDVKM. Using reference TRBV28 and TRBJ1-5 for the parts outside the CDR3, the full variable domain is DVKVTQSSRYLVKRTGEKVFLECVQDMDHENMFWYRQDPGLGLRLIYFSYDVKMKEKGDIPEGYSVSREKKERFSLILESASTNQTSMYLCASSPGQGVQPQHFGDGTRLSIL.

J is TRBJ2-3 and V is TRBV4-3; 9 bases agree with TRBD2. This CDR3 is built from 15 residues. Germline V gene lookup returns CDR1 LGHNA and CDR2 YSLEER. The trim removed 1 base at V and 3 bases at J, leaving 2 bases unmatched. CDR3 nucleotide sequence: TGCGCCAGCAGCCAAGGCGGGAGGGCGACAGATACGCAGTATTTT. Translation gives CASSQGGRATDTQYF.

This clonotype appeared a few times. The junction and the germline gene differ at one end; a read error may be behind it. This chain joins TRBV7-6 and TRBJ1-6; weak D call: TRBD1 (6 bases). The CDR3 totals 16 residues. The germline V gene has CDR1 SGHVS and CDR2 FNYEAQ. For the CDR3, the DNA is TGTGCCAACAGCTTAGCGAGGGGGGCACCGAGTTCACCCCTCCACTTT. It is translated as CANSLARGAPSSPLHF.

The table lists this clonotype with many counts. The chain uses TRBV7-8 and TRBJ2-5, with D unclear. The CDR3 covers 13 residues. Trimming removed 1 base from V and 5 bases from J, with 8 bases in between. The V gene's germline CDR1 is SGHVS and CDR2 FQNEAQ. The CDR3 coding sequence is TGTGCCAGCAGCTTAGTTAGCCTCGAGACCCAGTACTTC. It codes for CASSLVSLETQYF. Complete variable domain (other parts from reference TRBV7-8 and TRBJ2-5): GAGVSQSPRYKVAKRGQDVALRCDPISGHVSLFWYQQALGQGPEFLTYFQNEAQLDKSGLPSDRFFAERPEGSVSTLKIQRTQQEDSAVYLCASSLVSLETQYFGPGTRLLVL.

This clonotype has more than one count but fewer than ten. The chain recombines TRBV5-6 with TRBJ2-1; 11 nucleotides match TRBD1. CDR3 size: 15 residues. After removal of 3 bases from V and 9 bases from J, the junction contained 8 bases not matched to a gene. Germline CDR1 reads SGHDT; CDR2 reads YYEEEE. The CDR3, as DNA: TGTGCCAGCAGCTCGGACAGGGGGCCGCGCGGTGAGCAGTTCTTC. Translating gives CASSSDRGPRGEQFF.

The CDR3 DNA sequence: TGCAGCGTTACGGGGGGGCCAAACATTCAGTACTTC. It yields the protein CSVTGGPNIQYF. The V call is TRBV29-1, the J call TRBJ2-4, with TRBD2 matching 8 bases. V shed 5 bases and J 6 bases; nucleotides not matched to a gene: 3. Germline CDR1 SQVTM, CDR2 ANQGSEA. This CDR3 comprises 12 residues.

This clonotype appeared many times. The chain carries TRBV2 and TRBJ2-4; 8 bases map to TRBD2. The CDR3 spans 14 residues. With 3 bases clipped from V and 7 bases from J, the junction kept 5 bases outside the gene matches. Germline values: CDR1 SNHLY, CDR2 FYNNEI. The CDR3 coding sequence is TGTGCCAGCAGTGAGACGGGAGGGCCTAACATTCAGTACTTC. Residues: CASSETGGPNIQYF.

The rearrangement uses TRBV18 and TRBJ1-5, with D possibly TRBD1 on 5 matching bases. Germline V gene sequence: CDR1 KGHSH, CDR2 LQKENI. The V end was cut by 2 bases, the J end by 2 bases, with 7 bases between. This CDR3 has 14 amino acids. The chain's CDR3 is CASSPGAGNQPQHF. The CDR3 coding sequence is TGTGCCAGCTCACCAGGGGCCGGCAATCAGCCCCAGCATTTT. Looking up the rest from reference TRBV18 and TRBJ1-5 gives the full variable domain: NAGVMQNPRHLVRRRGQEARLRCSPMKGHSHVYWYRQLPEEGLKFMVYLQKENIIDESGMPKERFSAEFPKEGPSILRIQQVVRGDSAAYFCASSPGAGNQPQHFGDGTRLSIL.

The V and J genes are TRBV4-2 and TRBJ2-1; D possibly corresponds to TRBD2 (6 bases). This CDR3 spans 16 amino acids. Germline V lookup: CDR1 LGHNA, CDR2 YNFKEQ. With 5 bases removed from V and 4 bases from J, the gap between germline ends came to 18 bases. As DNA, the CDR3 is TGTGCCAGCAGCTCTCATCGGGAGAGTATTTACAATGAGCAGTTCTTC. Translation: CASSSHRESIYNEQFF.